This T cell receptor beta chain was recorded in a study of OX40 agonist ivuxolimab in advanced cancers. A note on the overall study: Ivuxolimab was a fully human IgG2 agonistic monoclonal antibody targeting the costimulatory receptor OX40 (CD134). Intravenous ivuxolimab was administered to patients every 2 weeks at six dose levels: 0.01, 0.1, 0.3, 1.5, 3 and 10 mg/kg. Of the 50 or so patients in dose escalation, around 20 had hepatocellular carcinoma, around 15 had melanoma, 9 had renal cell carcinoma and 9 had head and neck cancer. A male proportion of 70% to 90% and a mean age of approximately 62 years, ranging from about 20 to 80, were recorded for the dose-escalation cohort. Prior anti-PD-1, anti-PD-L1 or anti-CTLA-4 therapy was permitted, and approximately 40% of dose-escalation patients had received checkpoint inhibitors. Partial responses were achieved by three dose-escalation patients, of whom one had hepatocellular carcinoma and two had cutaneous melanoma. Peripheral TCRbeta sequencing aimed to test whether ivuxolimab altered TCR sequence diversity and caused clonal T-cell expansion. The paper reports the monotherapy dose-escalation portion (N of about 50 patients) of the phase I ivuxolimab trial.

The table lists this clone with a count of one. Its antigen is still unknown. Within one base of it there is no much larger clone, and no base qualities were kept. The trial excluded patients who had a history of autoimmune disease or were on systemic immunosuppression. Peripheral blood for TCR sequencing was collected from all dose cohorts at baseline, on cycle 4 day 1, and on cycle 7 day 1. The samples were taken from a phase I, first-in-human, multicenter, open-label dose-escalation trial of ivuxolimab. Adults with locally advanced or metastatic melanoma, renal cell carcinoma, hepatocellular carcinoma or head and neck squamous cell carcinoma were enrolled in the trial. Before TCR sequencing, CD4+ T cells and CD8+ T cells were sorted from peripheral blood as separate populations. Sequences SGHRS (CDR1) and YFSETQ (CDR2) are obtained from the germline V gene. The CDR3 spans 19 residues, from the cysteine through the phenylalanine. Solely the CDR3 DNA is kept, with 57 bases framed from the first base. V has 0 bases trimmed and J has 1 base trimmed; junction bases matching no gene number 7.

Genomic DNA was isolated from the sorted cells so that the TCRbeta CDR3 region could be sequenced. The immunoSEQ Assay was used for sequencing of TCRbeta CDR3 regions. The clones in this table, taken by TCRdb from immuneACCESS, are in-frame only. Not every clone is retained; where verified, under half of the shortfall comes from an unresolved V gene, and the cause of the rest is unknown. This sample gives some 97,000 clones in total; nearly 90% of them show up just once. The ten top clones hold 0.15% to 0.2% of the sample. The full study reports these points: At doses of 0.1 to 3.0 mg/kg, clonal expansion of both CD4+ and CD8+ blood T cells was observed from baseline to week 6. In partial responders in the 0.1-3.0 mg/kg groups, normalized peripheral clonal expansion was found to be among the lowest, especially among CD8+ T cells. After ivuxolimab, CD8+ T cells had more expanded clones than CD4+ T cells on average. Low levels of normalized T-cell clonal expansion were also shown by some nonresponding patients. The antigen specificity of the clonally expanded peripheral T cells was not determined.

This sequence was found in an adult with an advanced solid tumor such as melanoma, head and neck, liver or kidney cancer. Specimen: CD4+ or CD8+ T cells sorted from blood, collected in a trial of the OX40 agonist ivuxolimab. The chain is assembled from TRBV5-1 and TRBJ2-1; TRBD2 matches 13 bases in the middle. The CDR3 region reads CASSLGLAGGLGSYNEQFF. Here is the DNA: TGCGCCAGCAGCTTGGGACTAGCGGGAGGACTGGGATCCTACAATGAGCAGTTCTTC.